This entry lists 4 T cell receptor beta chains sequenced from one sample in a study of CD8+ T cells in alopecia areata. Investigators isolated RNA and reverse transcribed it into cDNA to act as the sequencing template. Using immunoSEQ multiplex PCR, the repertoire was profiled, and TCRdb retains in-frame clones only, with some absent. The profile shows over 150,000 clones, 53% of them singletons. Treatment reported: oral pan-JAK inhibitor, 5-10 mg twice daily. The sequenced sample was CD8+ T cells sorted from blood, obtained at week 24, from a patient treated with tofacitinib. Source of these receptors: a human donor with alopecia areata.

In DNA form, the CDR3 reads TGTGCCAGCAGCTTGGTGGGGGGCAGCACAGATACGCAGTATTTT. Encoded protein: CASSLVGGSTDTQYF. The chain employs TRBV5-6 and TRBJ2-3, with D perhaps matching TRBD1 or TRBD2 (6 bases each). Trimming removed 0 bases at V and 0 bases at J, with 8 bases between. Germline V CDR1 and CDR2: SGHDT, YYEEEE. There are 15 residues in the CDR3.

The rearrangement links TRBV7-9 to TRBJ1-1; D is undetermined. The V end lost 5 bases, the J end lost 0 bases, and 7 bases lay between the germline ends. Germline V gene data show CDR1 as SEHNR and CDR2 as FQNEAQ (reference sequence). The CDR3 runs to 13 residues. For the CDR3, the DNA is TGTGCCAGCAGCCCTCCGTTGAACACTGAAGCTTTCTTT. This translates into CASSPPLNTEAFF. The full variable domain, rest sourced from reference TRBV7-9 and TRBJ1-1, is DTGVSQNPRHKITKRGQNVTFRCDPISEHNRLYWYRQTLGQGPEFLTYFQNEAQLEKSRLLSDRFSAERPKGSFSTLEIQRTEQGDSAMYLCASSPPLNTEAFFGQGTRLTVV.

V usage is TRBV30 and J usage is TRBJ1-6; 9 nucleotides align to TRBD1. After removal of 1 base from V and 10 bases from J, the junction contained 5 bases not matched to a gene. Germline CDR1 and CDR2: GTSNPN and SVGIG (reference sequence). The CDR3 spans 14 residues. CDR3 in amino acids: CAWSAGQGMSPLHF. The CDR3 region has the DNA TGTGCCTGGAGTGCGGGACAGGGAATGTCACCCCTCCACTTT.

CDR3 in amino acids: CAWTSRGEQYF. CDR3 sequence (DNA): TGTGCCTGGACGTCTAGAGGAGAGCAGTACTTC. V gene TRBV30 combines with J gene TRBJ2-7; no definite D call. Germline CDR1 is GTSNPN and CDR2 is SVGIG (reference sequence). The CDR3 totals 11 residues. Trimming shortened V by 4 bases and J by 7 bases, and 11 bases separated the two germline ends.